Below are 30 T cell receptor beta chains sequenced from a single sample in a study of blood T cell repertoires in COVID-19. This table comes from immunoSEQ multiplex PCR, and its TCRdb copy is limited to in-frame clones, with some not included. The profile shows 300,000 to 400,000 clones, just over 85% of them singletons. Material: PBMCs or T cells enriched from blood (not recorded which). Every receptor here comes from a woman aged 40 to 50 with acute COVID-19.

This clone was seen once. The V and J genes are TRBV12-3 or TRBV12-4 and TRBJ1-1; 8 positions match TRBD1. Trimming cost V 6 bases and J 11 bases; bases outside gene matches: 5. This CDR3 is built from 11 residues. CDR3 bases: TGTGCCAGCAGGATGACAGGGGCGGCTTTCTTT. Translating it yields CASRMTGAAFF.

A remark on this clone: Other DNA sequences of this sample code for an identical CDR3. The chain recombines TRBV12-3 or TRBV12-4 with TRBJ1-2; 7 nucleotides align to TRBD1. With 1 base clipped from V and 8 bases from J, the junction kept 4 bases outside the gene matches. The CDR3 runs to 13 residues. The CDR3 loop reads CASSLGQGGGYTF. In DNA, the CDR3 is TGTGCCAGCAGTTTAGGACAGGGAGGAGGCTACACCTTC.

This clone was detected a few times. CDR3 sequence: CASSLGQRVTYGYTF. CDR3 DNA sequence: TGTGCCAGCAGCTTAGGACAGCGGGTAACCTATGGCTACACCTTC. V and J are TRBV7-2 and TRBJ1-2, with D possibly TRBD1 on 5 matching bases. V lost 1 base to trimming and J lost 4 bases, with 13 bases between them. The CDR3 covers 15 residues. Germline V gene sequence: CDR1 SGHTA, CDR2 FQGNSA.

V gene TRBV7-6 combines with J gene TRBJ2-5; TRBD1 aligns across 9 bases. Per germline, CDR1 SGHVS and CDR2 FNYEAQ. The V gene end was trimmed by 5 bases and the J gene end by 3 bases; junction bases not matched to a gene: 4. The CDR3 loop spans 14 amino acids. DNA for the CDR3: TGTGCCAGCAGCCCGACAGGGGGTAAAGAGACCCAGTACTTC. Amino acids: CASSPTGGKETQYF.

The V call is TRBV5-1, the J call TRBJ1-3, with TRBD1 matching 7 bases. The CDR3 has 13 amino acids. The germline V gene has CDR1 SGHRS and CDR2 YFSETQ. Trimming cost V 4 bases and J 7 bases; bases outside gene matches: 5. The CDR3 DNA sequence: TGCGCCAGCAGCCGGGACAGTTCCAACACCATATATTTT. Its protein is CASSRDSSNTIYF.

The V gene is TRBV7-2, the J gene TRBJ2-7; TRBD2 matches 7 bases. V lost 1 base to trimming and J lost 6 bases; unmatched junction nucleotides: 6. In germline, CDR1 is SGHTA, CDR2 FQGNSA. CDR3 length equals 14 residues. In DNA form, the CDR3 reads TGTGCCAGCAGCTTAGGGGGCGGGAGTCCCGAGCAGTACTTC. Amino acid sequence: CASSLGGGSPEQYF. Drawing the rest from reference TRBV7-2 and TRBJ2-7, the complete variable domain is GAGVSQSPSNKVTEKGKDVELRCDPISGHTALYWYRQSLGQGLEFLIYFQGNSAPDKSGLPSDRFSAERTGGSVSTLTIQRTQQEDSAVYLCASSLGGGSPEQYFGPGTRLTVT.

The chain joins TRBV5-4 to TRBJ1-3; no clear D. This CDR3 comprises 15 residues. The V gene lost 1 base and the J gene lost 1 base, with 9 bases spanning the gap. Germline V gene sequence: CDR1 SGHNT, CDR2 YYREEE (reference sequence). The DNA for the CDR3 is TGTGCCAGCAGCTTGATCGGGGATTCTGGAAACACCATATATTTT. The encoded protein is CASSLIGDSGNTIYF.

The rearrangement joins TRBV28 to TRBJ2-5, with 7 bases matching TRBD2. CDR3 length: 13 residues. The V segment lost 3 bases and the J segment 5 bases; nucleotides outside the gene matches: 3. The germline gives CDR1 MDHEN, CDR2 SYDVKM. CDR3 amino acids: CASSLWEGETQYF. The CDR3 DNA follows: TGTGCCAGCAGTTTGTGGGAGGGGGAGACCCAGTACTTC.

In this sample, this clone turned up once. The gene calls are TRBV5-6 and TRBJ2-2; 11 positions agree with TRBD2. Germline CDR1 SGHDT, CDR2 YYEEEE. With V trimmed by 1 base and J by 4 bases, 3 bases remained unmatched. CDR3 length equals 16 residues. The CDR3 coding sequence is TGTGCCAGCAGCTTGTATGGGACTAGCGGCACCGGGGAGCTGTTTTTT. This encodes CASSLYGTSGTGELFF. Supplemented by reference TRBV5-6 and TRBJ2-2, the full variable domain reads DAGVTQSPTHLIKTRGQQVTLRCSPKSGHDTVSWYQQALGQGPQFIFQYYEEEERQRGNFPDRFSGHQFPNYSSELNVNALLLGDSALYLCASSLYGTSGTGELFFGEGSRLTVL.

The J gene is TRBJ2-2, the V gene TRBV4-1; a weak D match, TRBD2 (6 bases). The germline V gene has CDR1 MGHRA and CDR2 YSYEKL. The length of the CDR3 is 16 residues. V lost 1 base, J lost 4 bases, and 13 bases lay in between. In nucleotides, the CDR3 is TGCGCCAGCAGCCAAGGGGTGCGGGATGGCACCGGGGAGCTGTTTTTT. As protein: CASSQGVRDGTGELFF.

The V gene is TRBV6-5, the J gene TRBJ2-7; D is unclear. There are 11 residues in the CDR3. Trimming cost V 5 bases and J 4 bases, with 6 bases left between them. The germline CDR1 and CDR2 sequences are MNHEY and SVGAGI. The CDR3 protein is CASSNTYEQYF. CDR3 bases: TGTGCCAGCAGTAATACTTACGAGCAGTACTTC.

The chain combines TRBV9 with TRBJ2-3, with a weak D call TRBD1 (6 bases). Germline V lookup: CDR1 SGDLS, CDR2 YYNGEE. There are 15 residues in the CDR3. V dropped 5 bases and J dropped 4 bases, with 17 bases sitting between them. The CDR3 spells CASSAQGPGSDTQYF. The DNA of the CDR3 is TGTGCCAGCAGTGCCCAGGGGCCCGGCTCAGATACGCAGTATTTT.

This clone was observed a few times. The chain has TRBV3-1 (or the pseudogene TRBV3-2) and TRBJ2-7; TRBD2 is a possible D gene (6 bases). The CDR3 runs 13 residues. V was pared by 5 bases and J by 4 bases, with 12 bases between. Germline lookup yields CDR1 LGHDT and CDR2 YNNKEL (reference sequence). The CDR3: CASSSGDRYEQYF. The CDR3 DNA reads TGTGCCAGCAGCTCGGGAGATCGGTACGAGCAGTACTTC.

The chain joins TRBV27 to TRBJ1-1; D possibly corresponds to TRBD1 (5 bases). Trimming took 2 bases from V and 0 from J, leaving 10 bases between them. The germline V gene encodes CDR1 MNHEY and CDR2 SMNVEV (reference sequence). This CDR3 is built from 15 residues. The CDR3 DNA reads TGTGCCAGCAGTTTAAGTCCAGGGTTGAACACTGAAGCTTTCTTT. Protein product: CASSLSPGLNTEAFF.

The chain joins TRBV27 to TRBJ1-2; D call uncertain. CDR1 is MNHEY and CDR2 is SMNVEV in the germline V gene (reference sequence). With 2 bases removed from V and 14 bases from J, the gap between germline ends came to 21 bases. The CDR3 runs to 14 residues. The CDR3 coding sequence is TGTGCCAGCAGTTTAAAGCGCAGCCCCCCTATTGAAACCTTC. Translating gives CASSLKRSPPIETF.

This chain links TRBV10-3 with TRBJ1-1; D remains unclear. This CDR3 has 15 amino acids. The V end was cut by 9 bases, the J end by 2 bases, with 19 bases between. Germline CDR1 is ENHRY and CDR2 is SYGVKD. CDR3 nucleotides: TGTGCCATAAAGACGGCCGCGGGCCATAACACTGAAGCTTTCTTT. Protein: CAIKTAAGHNTEAFF.

The rearrangement joins TRBV5-4 to TRBJ2-3; 13 bases fit TRBD2. The germline V gene has CDR1 SGHNT and CDR2 YYREEE (reference sequence). CDR3 length: 16 amino acids. The trim removed 0 bases at V and 3 bases at J, leaving 1 base unmatched. The CDR3 DNA reads TGTGCCAGCAGCTTGGAACTAGCGGGGGGGACAGATACGCAGTATTTT. Its translation is CASSLELAGGTDTQYF.

The chain couples TRBV5-1 to TRBJ1-2, with no clear D. CDR1 SGHRS and CDR2 YFSETQ come from the germline V gene. This CDR3 region has 12 residues. Trimming took off 4 bases at V and 8 bases at J, with 12 bases between the two ends. This CDR3 is CASSPDSQGYTF. The CDR3 DNA reads as TGCGCCAGCAGCCCCGACTCTCAGGGCTACACCTTC.

V and J are TRBV18 and TRBJ1-3, with D unresolved. The CDR3 is made up of 15 amino acids. Germline CDR1 is KGHSH and CDR2 is LQKENI. V dropped 4 bases and J dropped 0 bases, with 10 bases sitting between them. The CDR3 spells CASSRPGSSGNTIYF. The CDR3 DNA is TGTGCCAGCTCACGCCCGGGTAGCTCTGGAAACACCATATATTTT.

The genes are TRBV4-3 and TRBJ2-2, with TRBD1 matching 11 bases. V shed 3 bases, J shed 4 bases, and the junction held 1 base outside the gene matches. Germline V gene lookup returns CDR1 LGHNA and CDR2 YSLEER. CDR3 length equals 15 residues. The CDR3 sequence: CASSQGQGGTGELFF. In nucleotides, the CDR3 is TGCGCCAGCAGCCAGGGACAGGGGGGCACCGGGGAGCTGTTTTTT.

This chain links TRBV7-3 with TRBJ2-1, with a weak D call TRBD1 (5 bases). CDR1 and CDR2 (germline): SGHTA, FQGTGA. The CDR3 is 13 residues long. V lost 4 bases to trimming and J lost 9 bases, with 13 bases between them. The CDR3 loop reads CASSSQGSGEQFF. The DNA of the CDR3 is TGTGCCAGCAGCTCCCAGGGTAGTGGTGAGCAGTTCTTC.

V gene TRBV28 combines with J gene TRBJ2-3; TRBD2 agrees at 10 bases. In germline, CDR1 is MDHEN, CDR2 SYDVKM. V gave up 5 bases and J gave up 4 bases; unmatched junction bases: 15. The CDR3 spans 18 residues. The CDR3 sequence is CASSPPGQRAGGSDTQYF. The DNA of the CDR3 is TGTGCCAGCAGTCCCCCGGGACAGCGAGCGGGAGGGTCAGATACGCAGTATTTT.

This clone has a handful of counts. One end of the junction fails to match germline, which may point to a read error. The chain uses TRBV7-6 and TRBJ1-5; maybe TRBD1 (5 bases). In germline, CDR1 is SGHVS, CDR2 FNYEAQ. The CDR3 spans 15 residues. CDR3 protein: CASSVAAQGSQPQHF. The CDR3 DNA sequence: TGTGCCAGCAGCGTAGCGGCGCAGGGAAGTCAGCCCCAGCATTTT.

Written as DNA, the CDR3 is TGTGCCAGCAGCCGCGGGGGGGGCCTCGCCTACGAGCAGTACTTC. Its translation is CASSRGGGLAYEQYF. The chain joins TRBV6-2 or TRBV6-3 to TRBJ2-7; TRBD2 agrees at 9 bases. CDR1 MNHEY and CDR2 SVGEGT come from the germline V gene. CDR3 length: 15 residues. V trimming: 6 bases; J trimming: 2 bases; junction bases outside the gene matches: 8.

This chain joins TRBV28 and TRBJ1-1, with D possibly matching TRBD1 (5 bases). Trimming took 2 bases from V and 1 from J, leaving 17 bases between them. In germline, CDR1 is MDHEN, CDR2 SYDVKM. The CDR3 contains 17 residues. CDR3 nucleotides: TGTGCCAGCAGTTTACTCCGGCCGGGGGGTGCGAACACTGAAGCTTTCTTT. Translation gives CASSLLRPGGANTEAFF.

The chain uses TRBV24-1 and TRBJ2-2; 7 bases are a match to TRBD1. Germline lookup yields CDR1 KGHDR and CDR2 SFDVKD. The V gene end was trimmed by 3 bases and the J gene end by 5 bases; junction bases not matched to a gene: 8. The CDR3 contains 16 residues. CDR3 residues: CATSDTGQAKTGELFF. The DNA for the CDR3 is TGTGCCACCAGTGATACCGGACAGGCCAAGACCGGGGAGCTGTTTTTT.

The V gene is TRBV19, the J gene TRBJ1-4; maybe TRBD1 (6 bases). Germline CDR1 LNHDA, CDR2 SQIVND (reference sequence). The CDR3 sequence is 15 residues long. Deletions cut 5 bases from V and 5 bases from J, with 15 bases between. The CDR3 nucleotides are TGTGCCAGTAGTCCCCGGACAGCCGGGAATGAAAAACTGTTTTTT. This sequence encodes CASSPRTAGNEKLFF.

This rearrangement joins TRBV3-1 (or the pseudogene TRBV3-2) to TRBJ1-2; TRBD1 matches 7 bases. V lost 11 bases and J lost 1; bases outside the gene matches: 4. CDR1 LGHDT and CDR2 YNNKEL come from the germline V gene (reference sequence). The CDR3 length is 12 residues. CDR3 loop: CAAGTVNYGYTF. In nucleotides, the CDR3 is TGTGCCGCCGGGACAGTTAACTATGGCTACACCTTC.

The V gene is TRBV27, the J gene TRBJ1-2; TRBD1 aligns across 9 bases. The germline gives CDR1 MNHEY, CDR2 SMNVEV (reference sequence). Losses at the gene ends were 6 bases for V and 5 bases for J; bases not matched to a gene: 10. The CDR3 has 15 amino acids. CDR3 region: CASSTIPGTGYGYTF. CDR3 bases: TGTGCCAGCAGCACAATTCCCGGGACAGGGTATGGCTACACCTTC.

The J gene is TRBJ2-5, the V gene TRBV25-1, with D perhaps matching TRBD2 (6 bases). The germline V gene encodes CDR1 MGHDK and CDR2 SYGVNS. Trimming took off 3 bases at V and 10 bases at J, with 12 bases between the two ends. CDR3 length: 12 residues. The CDR3: CASSDRPGLQYF. The CDR3, as DNA: TGTGCCAGCAGTGACAGACCGGGACTCCAGTACTTC. Full variable domain (missing parts from reference TRBV25-1 and TRBJ2-5): EADIYQTPRYLVIGTGKKITLECSQTMGHDKMYWYQQDPGMELHLIHYSYGVNSTEKGDLSSESTVSRIRTEHFPLTLESARPSHTSQYLCASSDRPGLQYFGPGTRLLVL.